The clone carrying this TCR beta chain was observed a single time. No antigen is known for it. The data are from a study of T cells after yellow fever vaccination. MiXCR, run by TCRdb on the 5' RACE reads, gives a single entry per CDR3 protein. The table lists about 240,000 distinct CDR3 sequences, less than 9% of them singletons. Study-level points and caveats: The bulk population could contribute abundant contaminating clonotypes to FACS-sorted repertoires.

This receptor was taken from a man aged 30-40 years who received the YFV17D yellow fever vaccine. This material consisted of CD4+ T cells sorted from PBMCs, taken 15 days after the yellow fever booster vaccination.

CDR3 in amino acids: CASSQDPGTTMYGYTF. The CDR3 bases are TGCGCCAGCAGTCAGGATCCCGGGACAACCATGTATGGCTACACCTTC. The chain has TRBV4-3 and TRBJ1-2; TRBD1 is a possible D gene (6 bases). The CDR3 has 16 amino acids. Per the germline V gene, CDR1 is LGHNA and CDR2 is YSLEER. Trimming left V 6 bases short and J 5 bases short, with 22 bases between.